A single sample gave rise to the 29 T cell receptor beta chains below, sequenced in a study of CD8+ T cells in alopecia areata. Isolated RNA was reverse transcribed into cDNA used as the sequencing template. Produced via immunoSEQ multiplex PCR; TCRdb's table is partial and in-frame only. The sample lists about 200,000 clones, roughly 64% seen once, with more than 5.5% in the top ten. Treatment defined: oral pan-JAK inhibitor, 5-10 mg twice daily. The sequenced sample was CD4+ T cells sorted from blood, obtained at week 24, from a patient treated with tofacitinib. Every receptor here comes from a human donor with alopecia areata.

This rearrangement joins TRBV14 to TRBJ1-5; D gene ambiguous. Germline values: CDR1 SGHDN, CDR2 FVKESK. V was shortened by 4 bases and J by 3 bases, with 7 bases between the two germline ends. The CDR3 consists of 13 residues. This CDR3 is CASSLMTNQPQHF. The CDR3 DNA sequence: TGTGCCAGCAGCCTAATGACCAATCAGCCCCAGCATTTT.

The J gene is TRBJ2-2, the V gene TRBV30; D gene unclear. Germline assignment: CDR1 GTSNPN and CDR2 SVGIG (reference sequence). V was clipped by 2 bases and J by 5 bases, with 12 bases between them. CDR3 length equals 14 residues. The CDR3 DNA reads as TGTGCCTGGAGTCCAGGTCTCTCTACCGGGGAGCTGTTTTTT. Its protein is CAWSPGLSTGELFF.

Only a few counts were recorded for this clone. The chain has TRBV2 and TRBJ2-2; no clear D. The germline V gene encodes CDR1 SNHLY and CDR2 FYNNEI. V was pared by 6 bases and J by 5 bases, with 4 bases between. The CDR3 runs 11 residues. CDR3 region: CASRGTGELFF. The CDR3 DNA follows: TGTGCCAGCAGAGGAACCGGGGAGCTGTTTTTT.

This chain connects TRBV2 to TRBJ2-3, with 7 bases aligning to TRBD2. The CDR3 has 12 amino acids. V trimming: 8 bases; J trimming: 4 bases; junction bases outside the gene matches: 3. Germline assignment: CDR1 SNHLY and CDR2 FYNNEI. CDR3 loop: CASGGDADTQYF. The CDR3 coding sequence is TGTGCCAGCGGGGGGGACGCAGATACGCAGTATTTT.

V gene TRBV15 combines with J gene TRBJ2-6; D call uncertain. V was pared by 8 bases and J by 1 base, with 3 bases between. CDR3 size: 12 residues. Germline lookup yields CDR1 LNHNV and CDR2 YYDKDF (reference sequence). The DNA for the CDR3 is TGTGCCACCCAGTCTGGGGCCAACGTCCTGACTTTC. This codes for CATQSGANVLTF.

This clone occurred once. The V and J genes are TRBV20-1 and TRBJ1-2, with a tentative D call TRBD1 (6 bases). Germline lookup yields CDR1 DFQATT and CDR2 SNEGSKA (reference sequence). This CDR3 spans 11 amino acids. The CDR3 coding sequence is TGCAGATTAACAGGGATTGATGGCTACACCTTC. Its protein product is CRLTGIDGYTF.

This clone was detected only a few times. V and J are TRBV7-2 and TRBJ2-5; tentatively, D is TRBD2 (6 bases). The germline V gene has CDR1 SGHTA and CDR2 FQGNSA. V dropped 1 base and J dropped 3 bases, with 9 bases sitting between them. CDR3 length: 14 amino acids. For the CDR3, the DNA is TGTGCCAGCAGCTTAGTCGGCGGGAAAGAGACCCAGTACTTC. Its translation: CASSLVGGKETQYF.

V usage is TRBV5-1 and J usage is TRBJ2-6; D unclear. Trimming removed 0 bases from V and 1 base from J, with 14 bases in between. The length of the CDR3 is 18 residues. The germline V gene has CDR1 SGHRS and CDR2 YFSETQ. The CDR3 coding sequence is TGCGCCAGCAGCTTGGCGGGCAGTTGGAGTTCTGGGGCCAACGTCCTGACTTTC. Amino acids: CASSLAGSWSSGANVLTF.

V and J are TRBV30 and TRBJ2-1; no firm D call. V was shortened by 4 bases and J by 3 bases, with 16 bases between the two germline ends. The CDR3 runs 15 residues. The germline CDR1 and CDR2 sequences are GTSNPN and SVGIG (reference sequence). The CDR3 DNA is TGTGCCTGGAACATTGGTGGGTCGGTCTACAATGAGCAGTTCTTC. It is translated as CAWNIGGSVYNEQFF.

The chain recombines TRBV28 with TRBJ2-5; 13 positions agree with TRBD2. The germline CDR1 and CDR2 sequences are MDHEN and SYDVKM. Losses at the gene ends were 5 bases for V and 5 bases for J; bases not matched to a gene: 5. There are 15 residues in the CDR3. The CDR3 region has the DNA TGTGCCAGCAGTAGGACTAGCGGGAGTGGGGAGACCCAGTACTTC. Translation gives CASSRTSGSGETQYF.

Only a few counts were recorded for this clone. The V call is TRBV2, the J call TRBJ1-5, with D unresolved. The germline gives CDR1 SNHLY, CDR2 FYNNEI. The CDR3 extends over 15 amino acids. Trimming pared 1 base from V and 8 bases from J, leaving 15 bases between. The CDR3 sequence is CASSEGLLGGKPQHF. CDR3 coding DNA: TGTGCCAGCAGTGAAGGGCTCCTCGGCGGTAAGCCCCAGCATTTT.

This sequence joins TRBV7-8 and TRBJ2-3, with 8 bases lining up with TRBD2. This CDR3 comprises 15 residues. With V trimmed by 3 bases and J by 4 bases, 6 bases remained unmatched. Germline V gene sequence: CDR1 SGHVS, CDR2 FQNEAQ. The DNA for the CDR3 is TGTGCCAGCAGCTTGAAGCGGGAGCCTGCAGATACGCAGTATTTT. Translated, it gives CASSLKREPADTQYF.

DNA of the CDR3: TGCGCCAGCAGTGACAGGGTGGGGAATTCACCCCTCCACTTT. Protein: CASSDRVGNSPLHF. The chain carries TRBV4-3 and TRBJ1-6, with TRBD1 matching over 7 bases. The CDR3 consists of 14 residues. V shed 6 bases and J 7 bases; nucleotides not matched to a gene: 6. The germline V gene encodes CDR1 LGHNA and CDR2 YSLEER.

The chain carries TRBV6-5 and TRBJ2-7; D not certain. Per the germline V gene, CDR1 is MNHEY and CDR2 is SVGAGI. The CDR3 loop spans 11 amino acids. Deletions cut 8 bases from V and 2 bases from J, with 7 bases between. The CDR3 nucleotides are TGTGCCAGCGGGCCCCCCTACGAGCAGTACTTC. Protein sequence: CASGPPYEQYF.

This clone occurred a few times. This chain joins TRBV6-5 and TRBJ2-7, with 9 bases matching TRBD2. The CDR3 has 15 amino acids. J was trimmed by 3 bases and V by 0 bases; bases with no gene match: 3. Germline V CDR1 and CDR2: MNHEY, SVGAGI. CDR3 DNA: TGTGCCAGCAGTTACTCGCTAGCGGGGAACTACGAGCAGTACTTC. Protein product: CASSYSLAGNYEQYF.

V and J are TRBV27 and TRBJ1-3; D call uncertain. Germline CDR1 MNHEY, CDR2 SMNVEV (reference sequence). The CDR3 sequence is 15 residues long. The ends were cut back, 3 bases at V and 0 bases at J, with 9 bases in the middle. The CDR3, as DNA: TGTGCCAGCAGTTTGGTGGGGTCCTCTGGAAACACCATATATTTT. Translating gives CASSLVGSSGNTIYF.

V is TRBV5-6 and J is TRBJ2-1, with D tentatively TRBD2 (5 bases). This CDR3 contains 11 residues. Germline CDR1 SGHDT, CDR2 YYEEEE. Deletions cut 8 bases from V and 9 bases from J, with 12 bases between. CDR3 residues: CASSVWVEQFF. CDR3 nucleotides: TGTGCCAGTAGCGTCTGGGTTGAGCAGTTCTTC.

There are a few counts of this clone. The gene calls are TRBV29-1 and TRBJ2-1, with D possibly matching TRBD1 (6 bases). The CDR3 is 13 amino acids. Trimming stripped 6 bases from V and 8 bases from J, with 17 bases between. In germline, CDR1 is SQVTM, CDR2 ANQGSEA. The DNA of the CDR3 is TGCAGCGTAGGACAGATCGCCAGGGATGAGCAGTTCTTC. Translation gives CSVGQIARDEQFF.

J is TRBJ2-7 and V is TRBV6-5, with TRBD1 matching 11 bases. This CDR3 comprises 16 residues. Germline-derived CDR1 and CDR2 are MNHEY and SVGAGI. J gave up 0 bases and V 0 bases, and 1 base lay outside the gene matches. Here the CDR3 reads CASSYSGTGGSYEQYF. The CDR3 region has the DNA TGTGCCAGCAGTTACTCGGGGACAGGGGGCTCCTACGAGCAGTACTTC.

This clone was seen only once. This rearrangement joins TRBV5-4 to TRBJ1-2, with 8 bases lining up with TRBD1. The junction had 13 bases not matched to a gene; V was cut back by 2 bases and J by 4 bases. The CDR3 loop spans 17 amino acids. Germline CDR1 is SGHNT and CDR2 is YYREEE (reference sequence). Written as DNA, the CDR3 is TGTGCCAGCAGCTTAGGACAGGGACTAGACGGCGCCTATGGCTACACCTTC. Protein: CASSLGQGLDGAYGYTF.

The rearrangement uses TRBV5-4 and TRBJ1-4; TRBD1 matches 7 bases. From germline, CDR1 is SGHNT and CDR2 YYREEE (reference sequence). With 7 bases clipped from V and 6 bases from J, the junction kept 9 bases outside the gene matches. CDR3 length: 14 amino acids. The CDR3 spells CASAGGTAHEKLFF. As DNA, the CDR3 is TGTGCCAGCGCGGGCGGGACAGCCCATGAAAAACTGTTTTTT.

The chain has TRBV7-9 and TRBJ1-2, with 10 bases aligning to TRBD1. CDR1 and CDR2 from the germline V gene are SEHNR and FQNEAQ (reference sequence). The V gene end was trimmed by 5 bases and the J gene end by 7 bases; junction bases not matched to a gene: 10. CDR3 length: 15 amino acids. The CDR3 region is CASSLRDRGFSGYTF. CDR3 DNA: TGTGCCAGCAGCCTCCGGGACAGGGGCTTTTCTGGCTACACCTTC.

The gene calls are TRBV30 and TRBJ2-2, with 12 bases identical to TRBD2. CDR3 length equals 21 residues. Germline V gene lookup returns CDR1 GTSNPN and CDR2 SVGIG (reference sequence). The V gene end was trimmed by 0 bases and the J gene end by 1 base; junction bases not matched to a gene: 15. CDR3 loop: CAWSVFFVRLAGDKNTGELFF. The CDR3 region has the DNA TGTGCCTGGAGTGTATTCTTCGTCAGACTAGCGGGAGATAAGAACACCGGGGAGCTGTTTTTT.

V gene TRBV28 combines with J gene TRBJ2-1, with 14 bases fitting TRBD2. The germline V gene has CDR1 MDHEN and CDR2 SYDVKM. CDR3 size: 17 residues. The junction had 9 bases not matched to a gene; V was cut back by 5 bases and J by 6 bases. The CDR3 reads CASSTWTSGRTVNEQFF. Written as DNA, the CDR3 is TGTGCCAGCAGTACTTGGACTAGCGGGAGGACCGTCAATGAGCAGTTCTTC.

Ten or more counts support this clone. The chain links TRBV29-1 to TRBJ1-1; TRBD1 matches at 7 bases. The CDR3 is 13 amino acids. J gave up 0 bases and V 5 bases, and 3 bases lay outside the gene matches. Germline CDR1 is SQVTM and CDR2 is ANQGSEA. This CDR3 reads CSVTGQMNTEAFF. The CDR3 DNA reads TGCAGCGTTACGGGACAGATGAACACTGAAGCTTTCTTT. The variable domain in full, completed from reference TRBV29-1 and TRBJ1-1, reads SAVISQKPSRDICQRGTSLTIQCQVDSQVTMMFWYRQQPGQSLTLIATANQGSEATYESGFVIDKFPISRPNLTFSTLTVSNMSPEDSSIYLCSVTGQMNTEAFFGQGTRLTVV.

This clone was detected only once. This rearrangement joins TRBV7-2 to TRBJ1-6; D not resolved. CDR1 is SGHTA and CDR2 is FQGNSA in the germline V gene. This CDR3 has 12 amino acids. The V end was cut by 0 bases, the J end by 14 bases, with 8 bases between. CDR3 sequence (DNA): TGTGCCAGCAGCTTAGCTGGTGGGGCCCTCCACTTT. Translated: CASSLAGGALHF.

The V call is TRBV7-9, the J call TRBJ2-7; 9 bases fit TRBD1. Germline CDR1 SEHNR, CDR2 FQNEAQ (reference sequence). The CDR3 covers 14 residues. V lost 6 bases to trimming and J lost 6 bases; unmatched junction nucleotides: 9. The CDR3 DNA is TGTGCCAGCAGTGCACAGGGGGCGGGGATCGAGCAGTACTTC. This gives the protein CASSAQGAGIEQYF.

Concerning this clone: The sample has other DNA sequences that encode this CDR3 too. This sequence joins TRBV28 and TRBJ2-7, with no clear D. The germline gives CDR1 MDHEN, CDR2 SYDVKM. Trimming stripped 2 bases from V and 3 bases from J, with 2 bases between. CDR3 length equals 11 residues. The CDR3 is CASSLNYEQYF. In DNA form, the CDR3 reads TGTGCCAGCAGTTTAAACTACGAGCAGTACTTC.

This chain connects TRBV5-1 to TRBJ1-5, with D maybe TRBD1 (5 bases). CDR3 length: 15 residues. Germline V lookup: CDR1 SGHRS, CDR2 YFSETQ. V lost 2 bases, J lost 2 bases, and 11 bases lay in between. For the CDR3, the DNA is TGCGCCAGCAGCTTCGGGCAGGGCCGCAATCAGCCCCAGCATTTT. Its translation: CASSFGQGRNQPQHF. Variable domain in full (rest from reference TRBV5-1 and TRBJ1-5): KAGVTQTPRYLIKTRGQQVTLSCSPISGHRSVSWYQQTPGQGLQFLFEYFSETQRNKGNFPGRFSGRQFSNSRSEMNVSTLELGDSALYLCASSFGQGRNQPQHFGDGTRLSIL.